One and the same sample provided the 26 T cell receptor beta chains below, sequenced in a study of cytomegalovirus exposure and HLA in healthy donors. Primers included in the PCR were 60 Vbeta and 13 Jbeta primers. The method was immunoSEQ multiplex PCR; TCRdb's version includes in-frame clones alone and lacks a portion of them. The repertoire consists of more than 120,000 clones, with approximately 80% occurring once and the leading ten covering over 2.5%. Sample: PBMCs. The source of these receptors is a male donor in good health and CMV-seronegative.

This sequence joins TRBV7-3 and TRBJ2-2, with TRBD2 matching 9 bases. Germline V gene data show CDR1 as SGHTA and CDR2 as FQGTGA. V shed 2 bases, J shed 4 bases, and the junction held 5 bases outside the gene matches. The CDR3 runs to 16 residues. The CDR3 DNA reads as TGTGCCAGCAGCTTATACGCGGGAGGGACCACCGGGGAGCTGTTTTTT. Translated, it gives CASSLYAGGTTGELFF.

The rearrangement joins TRBV9 to TRBJ2-7; weak D call: TRBD2 (5 bases). From germline, CDR1 is SGDLS and CDR2 YYNGEE. The CDR3 contains 15 residues. V shed 6 bases and J shed 0 bases, with 16 bases lying between them. The CDR3 spells CASTPGERSSYEQYF. CDR3 bases: TGTGCCAGCACCCCCGGGGAGCGGTCCTCCTACGAGCAGTACTTC.

The sample holds a few counts of this clone. The chain is built from TRBV25-1 and TRBJ2-7, with D tentatively TRBD1 (6 bases). The CDR3 length is 14 residues. Trimming pared 6 bases from V and 2 bases from J, leaving 14 bases between. Per germline, CDR1 MGHDK and CDR2 SYGVNS. This CDR3 is CASREQGSTYEQYF. The CDR3 DNA is TGTGCCAGCAGGGAACAGGGATCTACCTACGAGCAGTACTTC.

V gene TRBV6-4 combines with J gene TRBJ2-3; 9 bases fit TRBD2. CDR3 length: 15 amino acids. The germline gives CDR1 MRHNA, CDR2 SNTAGT. Trimming cost V 2 bases and J 9 bases; bases outside gene matches: 9. The chain's CDR3 is CASSDRLAGQTTQYF. Written as DNA, the CDR3 is TGTGCCAGCAGTGACCGGCTAGCGGGACAGACAACGCAGTATTTT.

The genes are TRBV29-1 and TRBJ1-5; D perhaps matches TRBD1 (6 bases). Germline CDR1 SQVTM, CDR2 ANQGSEA. Trimming left V 4 bases short and J 9 bases short, with 16 bases between. This CDR3 has 13 amino acids. The CDR3: CSVVGGDTLPQHF. Written as DNA, the CDR3 is TGCAGCGTTGTAGGGGGTGACACACTGCCCCAGCATTTT.

This chain connects TRBV2 to TRBJ1-2; D ambiguous. Germline CDR1 reads SNHLY; CDR2 reads FYNNEI. The CDR3 length is 15 residues. V shed 2 bases and J shed 3 bases, with 13 bases lying between them. Written as DNA, the CDR3 is TGTGCCAGCAGTGAATTGGCATCCACATACTATGGCTACACCTTC. As protein: CASSELASTYYGYTF.

The gene calls are TRBV10-3 and TRBJ1-2; the D is unclear. The V gene's germline CDR1 is ENHRY and CDR2 SYGVKD. The V gene lost 6 bases and the J gene lost 0 bases, with 20 bases spanning the gap. The CDR3 sequence is 17 residues long. CDR3: CAISPGGSPLANYGYTF. In nucleotides, the CDR3 is TGTGCCATCAGCCCGGGAGGGTCCCCTTTAGCTAACTATGGCTACACCTTC.

This chain connects TRBV19 to TRBJ2-7; tentative D call: TRBD1 (6 bases). V lost 6 bases and J lost 2, with 11 bases in between. Germline lookup yields CDR1 LNHDA and CDR2 SQIVND (reference sequence). This CDR3 has 13 amino acids. The chain's CDR3 is CASSLGAAYEQYF. The CDR3 DNA sequence: TGTGCCAGTAGCTTGGGGGCGGCCTACGAGCAGTACTTC.

CDR3 protein: CASSPGVGSATYEQYF. In DNA form, the CDR3 reads TGTGCCAGCAGCCCCGGGGTTGGTAGCGCGACCTACGAGCAGTACTTC. This chain links TRBV5-6 with TRBJ2-7, with D perhaps matching TRBD2 (5 bases). Germline V gene sequence: CDR1 SGHDT, CDR2 YYEEEE. The ends were cut back, 4 bases at V and 2 bases at J, with 19 bases in the middle. This CDR3 comprises 16 residues.

The V and J genes are TRBV4-1 and TRBJ2-7; weak D call: TRBD1 (6 bases). CDR1 is MGHRA and CDR2 is YSYEKL in the germline V gene. The CDR3 contains 15 residues. The V end lost 4 bases, the J end lost 7 bases, and 20 bases lay between the germline ends. The DNA of the CDR3 is TGCGCCAGCAGCCTCGCACCGGGACACCGAGGGGAGCAGTACTTC. The encoded protein is CASSLAPGHRGEQYF.

The V gene is TRBV7-2, the J gene TRBJ2-1; D may be TRBD2 (5 bases). Germline V gene sequence: CDR1 SGHTA, CDR2 FQGNSA. V was clipped by 3 bases and J by 11 bases, with 8 bases between them. The CDR3 contains 11 residues. The CDR3 DNA follows: TGTGCCAGCAGCTTCCCGGGAAAGCAGTTCTTC. As protein: CASSFPGKQFF.

This chain connects TRBV19 to TRBJ2-4, with D hard to call. Germline CDR1 LNHDA, CDR2 SQIVND (reference sequence). V dropped 8 bases and J dropped 8 bases, with 10 bases sitting between them. The CDR3 totals 11 residues. CDR3 protein: CASDFMDIQYF. CDR3 nucleotide sequence: TGTGCCAGTGACTTCATGGACATTCAGTACTTC.

The chain recombines TRBV7-9 with TRBJ2-1; 7 nucleotides agree with TRBD1. Germline V gives CDR1 SEHNR, CDR2 FQNEAQ (reference sequence). J gave up 16 bases and V 5 bases, and 23 bases lay outside the gene matches. CDR3 length: 16 residues. In nucleotides, the CDR3 is TGTGCCAGCAGCCCAGGGGACACAGGGGTAGGGCACCGTCGATTCTTC. This codes for CASSPGDTGVGHRRFF. Based on the CDR3 plus reference TRBV7-9 and TRBJ2-1, the full variable domain is DTGVSQNPRHKITKRGQNVTFRCDPISEHNRLYWYRQTLGQGPEFLTYFQNEAQLEKSRLLSDRFSAERPKGSFSTLEIQRTEQGDSAMYLCASSPGDTGVGHRRFFGPGTRLTVL.

The chain has TRBV7-8 and TRBJ1-1, with 7 bases lining up with TRBD1. The germline V gene has CDR1 SGHVS and CDR2 FQNEAQ. The CDR3 is 15 residues long. Trimming at V came to 4 bases and at J to 1 base, leaving 6 bases not matched to a gene. CDR3 DNA sequence: TGTGCCAGCAGCTCCAGGGGGGTACAGAACACTGAAGCTTTCTTT. Encoded protein: CASSSRGVQNTEAFF.

A few counts support this clone. This rearrangement joins TRBV7-3 to TRBJ2-2; 8 bases are shared with TRBD2. The CDR3 has 13 amino acids. J lost 8 bases, V lost 5 bases, and 4 bases had no gene match. Germline loops: CDR1 SGHTA, CDR2 FQGTGA. The CDR3 bases are TGTGCCAGCAGCCCCGGACTAGCTGGGGAGCTGTTTTTT. It translates to CASSPGLAGELFF.

The chain joins TRBV2 to TRBJ1-3, with D perhaps TRBD1 (5 bases). The CDR3 consists of 15 residues. V was shortened by 3 bases and J by 0 bases, with 9 bases between the two germline ends. The V gene's germline CDR1 is SNHLY and CDR2 FYNNEI. The CDR3 is CASSEGPRSGNTIYF. Written as DNA, the CDR3 is TGTGCCAGCAGTGAGGGGCCTCGCTCTGGAAACACCATATATTTT.

The chain uses TRBV7-2 and TRBJ2-7, with D unresolved. The CDR3 contains 13 residues. The V end lost 5 bases, the J end lost 1 base, and 9 bases lay between the germline ends. CDR1 SGHTA and CDR2 FQGNSA come from the germline V gene. CDR3: CASSLLESYEQYF. The CDR3 region has the DNA TGTGCCAGCAGCCTCCTGGAGTCCTACGAGCAGTACTTC.

A note on this clone: An end of the junction does not agree with germline; a read error may underlie this. This chain links TRBV7-9 with TRBJ1-5; TRBD1 might be the D (6 bases). Per germline, CDR1 SEHNR and CDR2 FQNEAQ (reference sequence). This CDR3 has 16 amino acids. The CDR3 loop is CSSAGWGGDGNQPQHF. CDR3 in DNA: TGTTCCAGTGCCGGCTGGGGGGGCGATGGCAATCAGCCCCAGCATTTT.

This clone was found a few times. V is TRBV19 and J is TRBJ1-1; D ambiguous. The germline V gene encodes CDR1 LNHDA and CDR2 SQIVND (reference sequence). Between the trimmed V and J ends, which lost 5 bases and 0 bases, there was a span of 10 bases. This CDR3 has 14 amino acids. The DNA for the CDR3 is TGTGCCAGTAGTGGGCGAAGCATGAACACTGAAGCTTTCTTT. Translating gives CASSGRSMNTEAFF.

The V gene is TRBV9, the J gene TRBJ2-3, with TRBD1 matching 11 bases. CDR1 and CDR2 (germline): SGDLS, YYNGEE. The ends lost 3 bases at V and 2 bases at J; junction bases unmatched: 14. The CDR3 totals 19 residues. The CDR3, as DNA: TGTGCCAGCAGCGCCGAAGGGACAGGGGGAGTTTTACCCACAGATACGCAGTATTTT. Residues: CASSAEGTGGVLPTDTQYF.

The CDR3 protein is CSALWLDTQYF. As DNA, the CDR3 is TGCAGTGCTCTTTGGCTGGATACGCAGTATTTT. V and J are TRBV20-1 and TRBJ2-3; D is ambiguous. Between the trimmed V and J ends, which lost 5 bases and 6 bases, there was a span of 9 bases. The CDR3 is 11 amino acids. Germline V lookup: CDR1 DFQATT, CDR2 SNEGSKA (reference sequence).

The chain is built from TRBV7-2 and TRBJ1-2, with 9 bases lining up with TRBD1. Germline V gives CDR1 SGHTA, CDR2 FQGNSA. Unmatched junction bases numbered 11, after V lost 5 bases and J lost 4 bases. The CDR3 runs 16 residues. This CDR3 is CASSPLARDRVYGYTF. The CDR3 region has the DNA TGTGCCAGCAGCCCCCTCGCCCGGGACAGGGTCTATGGCTACACCTTC.

The chain joins TRBV7-3 to TRBJ2-6, with 7 bases matching TRBD1. Unmatched junction bases numbered 2, after V lost 4 bases and J lost 2 bases. Germline CDR1 is SGHTA and CDR2 is FQGTGA. The CDR3 has 15 amino acids. The CDR3 DNA follows: TGTGCCAGCAGCTACCAGGGGGCTGGGGCCAACGTCCTGACTTTC. It encodes CASSYQGAGANVLTF. The full variable domain, rest sourced from reference TRBV7-3 and TRBJ2-6, is GAGVSQTPSNKVTEKGKYVELRCDPISGHTALYWYRQSLGQGPEFLIYFQGTGAADDSGLPNDRFFAVRPEGSVSTLKIQRTERGDSAVYLCASSYQGAGANVLTFGAGSRLTVL.

This chain uses TRBV5-1 with TRBJ1-1, with 7 bases aligning to TRBD1. The V gene end was trimmed by 4 bases and the J gene end by 4 bases; junction bases not matched to a gene: 7. Germline V CDR1 and CDR2: SGHRS, YFSETQ. The CDR3 is 14 amino acids. The CDR3 DNA reads as TGCGCCAGCAGCAAGGGGGCGGGGAGCACTGAAGCTTTCTTT. Translating gives CASSKGAGSTEAFF.

This chain connects TRBV28 to TRBJ1-5; D gene ambiguous. The V end lost 6 bases, the J end lost 7 bases, and 19 bases lay between the germline ends. Looked up from germline, CDR1 is MDHEN and CDR2 is SYDVKM. The CDR3 covers 15 residues. The CDR3 bases are TGTGCCAGCAGCATCAGATCAGGTTTTGGGCAGCCCCAGCATTTT. Protein product: CASSIRSGFGQPQHF.

The genes are TRBV10-1 and TRBJ2-1; D perhaps matches TRBD2 (6 bases). Germline lookup yields CDR1 WNHNN and CDR2 SYGVQD (reference sequence). The V end was cut by 5 bases, the J end by 5 bases, with 10 bases between. The CDR3 has 13 amino acids. In DNA, the CDR3 is TGCGCCAGCAGTATGGGGGGAAACAATGAGCAGTTCTTC. It encodes CASSMGGNNEQFF.